Following are 2 T cell receptor beta chains from one sample sequenced in a study of blood T cells in healthy people across ages. A sample-barcoded 5' primer and a J-beta primer mix were used in a second PCR of about 7 to 12 cycles. TCRdb redid the calling of the 5' RACE reads with MiXCR, one entry per CDR3 protein. Of some 1.5 million distinct CDR3 sequences in the sample, 42% were seen once. The sample comprised blood. The source is a woman aged 18-29 years in good health.

This clonotype was found a few times. The J gene is TRBJ2-1, the V gene TRBV29-1, with 7 bases lining up with TRBD1. After removal of 8 bases from V and 2 bases from J, the junction contained 3 bases not matched to a gene. CDR1 and CDR2 from the germline V gene are SQVTM and ANQGSEA. There are 12 residues in the CDR3. CDR3 amino acids: CSSGQPYNEQFF. CDR3 nucleotides: TGCAGCTCGGGACAGCCCTACAATGAGCAGTTCTTC.

This sequence joins TRBV30 and TRBJ2-1; possible D gene TRBD2, 5 bases. V lost 5 bases and J 4 bases, leaving 18 bases between the germline ends. The germline gives CDR1 GTSNPN, CDR2 SVGIG (reference sequence). CDR3 length equals 15 residues. This CDR3 is CAWGPEGLQYNEQFF. The CDR3 DNA sequence: TGTGCCTGGGGGCCTGAGGGCCTGCAGTACAATGAGCAGTTCTTC.